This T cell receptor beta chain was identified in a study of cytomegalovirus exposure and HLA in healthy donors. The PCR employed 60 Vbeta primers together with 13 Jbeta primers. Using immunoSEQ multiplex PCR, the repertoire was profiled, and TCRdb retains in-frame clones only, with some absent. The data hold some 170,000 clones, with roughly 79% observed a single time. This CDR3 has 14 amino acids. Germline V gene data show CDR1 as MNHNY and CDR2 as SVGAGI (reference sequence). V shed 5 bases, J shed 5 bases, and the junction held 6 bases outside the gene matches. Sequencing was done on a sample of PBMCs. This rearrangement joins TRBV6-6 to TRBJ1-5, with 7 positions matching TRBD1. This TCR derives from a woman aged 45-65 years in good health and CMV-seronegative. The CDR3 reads CASSRRQGDQPQHF. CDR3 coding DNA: TGTGCCAGCAGTCGACGACAGGGTGATCAGCCCCAGCATTTT.